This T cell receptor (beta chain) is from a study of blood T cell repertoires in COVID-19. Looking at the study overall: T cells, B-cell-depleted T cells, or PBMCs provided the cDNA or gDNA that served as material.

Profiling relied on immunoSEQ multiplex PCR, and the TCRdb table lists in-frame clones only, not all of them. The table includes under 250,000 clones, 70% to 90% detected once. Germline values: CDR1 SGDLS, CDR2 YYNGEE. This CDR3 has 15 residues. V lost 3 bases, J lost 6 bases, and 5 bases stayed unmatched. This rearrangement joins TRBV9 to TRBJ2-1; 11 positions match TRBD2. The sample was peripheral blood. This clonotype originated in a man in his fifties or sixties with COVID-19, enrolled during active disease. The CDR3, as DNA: TGTGCCAGCAGCGCAGAACTAGCGGGGGTCAATGAGCAGTTCTTC. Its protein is CASSAELAGVNEQFF.